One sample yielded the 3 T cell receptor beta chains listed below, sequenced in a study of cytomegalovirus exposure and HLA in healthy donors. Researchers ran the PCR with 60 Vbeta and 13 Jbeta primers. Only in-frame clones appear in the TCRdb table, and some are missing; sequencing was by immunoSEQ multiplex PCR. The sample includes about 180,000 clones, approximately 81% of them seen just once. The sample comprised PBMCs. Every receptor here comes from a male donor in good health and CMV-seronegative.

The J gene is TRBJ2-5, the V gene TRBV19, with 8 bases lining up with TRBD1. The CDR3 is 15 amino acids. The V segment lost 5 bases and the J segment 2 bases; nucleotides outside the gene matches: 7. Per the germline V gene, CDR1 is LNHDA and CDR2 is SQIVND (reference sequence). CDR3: CASSQVTGGQETQYF. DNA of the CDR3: TGTGCCAGTAGTCAAGTTACAGGGGGGCAAGAGACCCAGTACTTC.

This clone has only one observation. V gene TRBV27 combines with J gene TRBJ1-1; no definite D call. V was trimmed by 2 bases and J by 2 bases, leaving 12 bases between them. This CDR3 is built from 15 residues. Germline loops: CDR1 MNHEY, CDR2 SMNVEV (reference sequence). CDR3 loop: CASSLVRSANTEAFF. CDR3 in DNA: TGTGCCAGCAGTTTAGTGAGGAGTGCAAACACTGAAGCTTTCTTT.

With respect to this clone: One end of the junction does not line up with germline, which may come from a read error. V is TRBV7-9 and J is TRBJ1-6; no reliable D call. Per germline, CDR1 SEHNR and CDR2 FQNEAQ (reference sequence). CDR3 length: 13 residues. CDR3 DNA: TGTTCCAGCAGCTTAGCGCGGGATTCACCCCTCCACTTT. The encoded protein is CSSSLARDSPLHF.